The 7 T cell receptor beta chains below all came from one sample that was sequenced in a study of human T cells and chemical hapten exposure (dated by TCRdb to the early 2020s). The protocol used for the library was 5' RACE. TCRdb records Illumina MiSeq as the sequencer. TCRdb reprocessed the public reads (quality trimming at Q25 with fastp, clone calling with MiXCR) and kept in-frame beta chains. Each record represents a unique CDR3 protein, reported with the most common genes and DNA among its rows. This sample gives approximately 81,000 distinct CDR3 sequences in total; more than 7.5% of them show up just once. The ten most abundant clones make up about 2.1% of the sample. Total RNA was extracted from unfractionated whole blood that had been collected in Tempus Blood RNA tubes. These receptors all come from a male donor in good health.

The gene calls are TRBV19 and TRBJ2-2, with a weak D call TRBD1 (6 bases). Germline CDR1 and CDR2: LNHDA and SQIVND (reference sequence). The V end lost 2 bases, the J end lost 4 bases, and 11 bases lay between the germline ends. The CDR3 has 15 residues. Here the CDR3 DNA reads TGTGCCAGTAGTATAAGGACAGTTAGCACCGGGGAGCTGTTTTTT. Translation gives CASSIRTVSTGELFF.

This clonotype was recorded a few times. V is TRBV4-2 and J is TRBJ1-1; D might be TRBD1 (5 bases). The CDR3 covers 15 residues. The V end was cut by 0 bases, the J end by 1 base, with 9 bases between. Germline assignment: CDR1 LGHNA and CDR2 YNFKEQ. The CDR3: CASSQDTGQNTEAFF. CDR3 bases: TGTGCCAGCAGCCAAGATACAGGACAGAACACTGAAGCTTTCTTT.

This clonotype was found a few times. The CDR3 DNA is TGTGCCAGCAGTACAGGGACTAGCGGGACGGGGGAGCAGTACTTC. Its protein is CASSTGTSGTGEQYF. The V gene is TRBV6-6, the J gene TRBJ2-7; 13 bases agree with TRBD2. Germline assignment: CDR1 MNHNY and CDR2 SVGAGI (reference sequence). There are 15 residues in the CDR3. V was clipped by 5 bases and J by 7 bases; unmatched bases: 8.

This chain uses TRBV23-1 with TRBJ1-5; 7 nucleotides agree with TRBD1. TRBV23-1 is treated as an ORF (open reading frame) with a function not yet certain. Trimming removed 5 bases from V and 9 bases from J; junction bases left unmatched: 10. CDR3 size: 14 residues. In nucleotides, the CDR3 is TGCGCCAGCAGTATTATGGGACAGAGTCGGCCCCAGCATTTT. It translates to CASSIMGQSRPQHF.

The chain carries TRBV28 and TRBJ1-1; 9 bases line up with TRBD1. V dropped 1 base and J dropped 0; count of bases not matched to a gene: 12. There are 19 residues in the CDR3. Germline V CDR1 and CDR2: MDHEN, SYDVKM. The CDR3, as DNA: TGTGCCAGCAGTTTATCCAGTTGGAGGACAGGGGCCCTGAACACTGAAGCTTTCTTT. Protein product: CASSLSSWRTGALNTEAFF.

This clonotype was recorded at least ten times. The rearrangement links TRBV6-6 to TRBJ2-1, with 13 bases identical to TRBD2. After removal of 11 bases from V and 8 bases from J, the junction contained 18 bases not matched to a gene. The CDR3 spans 17 residues. Germline values: CDR1 MNHNY, CDR2 SVGAGI (reference sequence). The CDR3 DNA sequence: TGTGCCGGACAGGTTTATCGGACTAGCGGGAGAGAGGATGAGCAGTTCTTC. Residues: CAGQVYRTSGREDEQFF.

The V gene is TRBV14, the J gene TRBJ1-5; D is undetermined. Germline values: CDR1 SGHDN, CDR2 FVKESK. Trimming shortened V by 3 bases and J by 0 bases, and 12 bases separated the two germline ends. This CDR3 region has 16 residues. The CDR3 region has the DNA TGTGCCAGCAGCCACGGGCTTACCTATAGCAATCAGCCCCAGCATTTT. This encodes CASSHGLTYSNQPQHF. Full variable domain (missing parts from reference TRBV14 and TRBJ1-5): EAGVTQFPSHSVIEKGQTVTLRCDPISGHDNLYWYRRVMGKEIKFLLHFVKESKQDESGMPNNRFLAERTGGTYSTLKVQPAELEDSGVYFCASSHGLTYSNQPQHFGDGTRLSIL.